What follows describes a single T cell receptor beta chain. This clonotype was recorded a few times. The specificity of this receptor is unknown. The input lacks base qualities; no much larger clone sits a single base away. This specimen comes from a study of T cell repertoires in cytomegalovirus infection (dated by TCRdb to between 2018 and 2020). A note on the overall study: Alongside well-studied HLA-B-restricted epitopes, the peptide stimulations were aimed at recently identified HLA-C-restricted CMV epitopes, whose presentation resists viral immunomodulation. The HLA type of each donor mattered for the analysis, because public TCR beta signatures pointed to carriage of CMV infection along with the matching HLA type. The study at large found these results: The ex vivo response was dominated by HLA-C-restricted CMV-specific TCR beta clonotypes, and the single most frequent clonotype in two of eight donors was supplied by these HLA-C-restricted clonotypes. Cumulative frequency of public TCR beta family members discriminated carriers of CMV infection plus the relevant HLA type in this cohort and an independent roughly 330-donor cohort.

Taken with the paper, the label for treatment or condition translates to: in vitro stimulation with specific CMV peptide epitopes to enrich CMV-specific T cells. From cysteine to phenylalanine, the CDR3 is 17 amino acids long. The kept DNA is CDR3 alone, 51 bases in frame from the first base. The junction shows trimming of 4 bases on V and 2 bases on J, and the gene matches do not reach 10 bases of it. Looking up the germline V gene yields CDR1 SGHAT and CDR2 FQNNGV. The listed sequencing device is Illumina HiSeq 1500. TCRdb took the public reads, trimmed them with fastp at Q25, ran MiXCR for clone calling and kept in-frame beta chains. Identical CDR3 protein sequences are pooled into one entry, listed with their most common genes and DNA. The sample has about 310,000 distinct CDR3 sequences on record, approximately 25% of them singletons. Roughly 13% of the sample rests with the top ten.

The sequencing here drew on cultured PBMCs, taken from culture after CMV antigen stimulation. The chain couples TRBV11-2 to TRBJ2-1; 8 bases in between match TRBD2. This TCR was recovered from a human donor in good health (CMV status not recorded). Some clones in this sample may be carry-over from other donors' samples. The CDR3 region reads CASSSGLLAVTYNEQFF. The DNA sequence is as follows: TGTGCCAGCAGCTCGGGGTTACTAGCGGTGACCTACAATGAGCAGTTCTTC. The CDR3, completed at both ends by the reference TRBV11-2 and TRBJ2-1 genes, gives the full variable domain EAGVAQSPRYKIIEKRQSVAFWCNPISGHATLYWYQQILGQGPKLLIQFQNNGVVDDSQLPKDRFSAERLKGVDSTLKIQPAKLEDSAVYLCASSSGLLAVTYNEQFFGPGTRLTVL.